Below are 23 T cell receptor beta chains sequenced from a single sample in a study of T cell changes during pregnancy in multiple sclerosis. TCRdb keeps only in-frame clones here, not all; method: immunoSEQ multiplex PCR. The sample has about 35,000 clones; roughly nine tenths are singletons. The source material was CD4+ T cells from peripheral blood mononuclear cells, sampled in the third trimester of pregnancy. The receptor set was obtained from a female donor in good health, enrolled as a control in a pregnancy study.

The chain employs TRBV15 and TRBJ1-3; D gene ambiguous. CDR1 is LNHNV and CDR2 is YYDKDF in the germline V gene (reference sequence). This CDR3 contains 12 residues. Trimming stripped 4 bases from V and 3 bases from J, with 4 bases between. CDR3 in amino acids: CATSIYGNTIYF. The CDR3 DNA is TGTGCCACCAGCATTTATGGAAACACCATATATTTT.

The chain combines TRBV28 with TRBJ1-6; possible D gene TRBD1, 6 bases. CDR1 is MDHEN, CDR2 SYDVKM, per germline. This CDR3 spans 14 amino acids. V lost 2 bases, J lost 9 bases, and 11 bases lay in between. In DNA form, the CDR3 reads TGTGCCAGCAGTTTAAGAAGGGGGACTTCACCCCTCCACTTT. Protein product: CASSLRRGTSPLHF.

V gene TRBV2 combines with J gene TRBJ2-1; 7 positions agree with TRBD1. V was pared by 7 bases and J by 6 bases, with 15 bases of the junction left unmatched. CDR3 length equals 16 residues. Germline CDR1 reads SNHLY; CDR2 reads FYNNEI. The CDR3: CASIGRVQGVGNEQFF. DNA for the CDR3: TGTGCCAGCATCGGGCGGGTCCAGGGGGTGGGCAATGAGCAGTTCTTC. The full variable domain, its missing parts supplied by reference TRBV2 and TRBJ2-1, is EPEVTQTPSHQVTQMGQEVILRCVPISNHLYFYWYRQILGQKVEFLVSFYNNEISEKSEIFDDQFSVERPDGSNFTLKIRSTKLEDSAMYFCASIGRVQGVGNEQFFGPGTRLTVL.

The rearrangement links TRBV9 to TRBJ2-2; D is perhaps TRBD2 (6 bases). The CDR3 is 17 residues long. V lost 0 bases and J 2 bases, leaving 14 bases between the germline ends. Germline CDR1 reads SGDLS; CDR2 reads YYNGEE. The DNA for the CDR3 is TGTGCCAGCAGCGTAGAGGATTGGGGAGGTAACACCGGGGAGCTGTTTTTT. Encoded protein: CASSVEDWGGNTGELFF.

The chain is built from TRBV7-2 and TRBJ2-5; 10 positions agree with TRBD2. The CDR3 is 15 residues long. The germline CDR1 and CDR2 sequences are SGHTA and FQGNSA. J gave up 4 bases and V 2 bases, and 4 bases lay outside the gene matches. The CDR3 reads CASSLTSGAPETQYF. The CDR3 nucleotides are TGTGCCAGCAGCTTAACTAGCGGGGCCCCAGAGACCCAGTACTTC.

The chain links TRBV19 to TRBJ1-2, with 9 bases identical to TRBD1. Germline values: CDR1 LNHDA, CDR2 SQIVND (reference sequence). The ends lost 7 bases at V and 3 bases at J; junction bases unmatched: 6. The CDR3 has 14 amino acids. In DNA, the CDR3 is TGTGCCAGTACCACCGGACAGGGGTACTATGGCTACACCTTC. It specifies CASTTGQGYYGYTF.

This chain links TRBV6-4 with TRBJ1-4, with 8 bases identical to TRBD1. The CDR3 runs to 16 residues. V shed 2 bases, J shed 4 bases, and the junction held 6 bases outside the gene matches. Germline V gene data show CDR1 as MRHNA and CDR2 as SNTAGT. The CDR3: CASSDEAGQDNEKLFF. The CDR3 DNA reads TGTGCCAGCAGTGACGAAGCGGGACAGGATAATGAAAAACTGTTTTTT.

V gene TRBV7-8 combines with J gene TRBJ1-6; no reliable D call. CDR1 SGHVS and CDR2 FQNEAQ come from the germline V gene. CDR3 length equals 15 residues. The ends were cut back, 1 base at V and 3 bases at J, with 7 bases in the middle. For the CDR3, the DNA is TGTGCCAGCAGCTTAGATACGGGCTATAATTCACCCCTCCACTTT. Its protein is CASSLDTGYNSPLHF.

This chain uses TRBV27 with TRBJ2-2; a weak D match, TRBD1 (6 bases). The CDR3 contains 19 residues. Germline CDR1 and CDR2: MNHEY and SMNVEV (reference sequence). Deletions cut 5 bases from V and 4 bases from J, with 26 bases between. In DNA form, the CDR3 reads TGTGCCAGCAGTAAGGCCTACTGGGACACCAAAAAGGGCACCGGGGAGCTGTTTTTT. Protein product: CASSKAYWDTKKGTGELFF.

V and J are TRBV27 and TRBJ1-4, with 7 nucleotides matching TRBD1. The CDR3 spans 16 residues. From germline, CDR1 is MNHEY and CDR2 SMNVEV (reference sequence). V trimming: 3 bases; J trimming: 6 bases; junction bases outside the gene matches: 10. CDR3 in DNA: TGTGCCAGCAGTTTTGGGGGAAGGGGGCTTGATGAAAAACTGTTTTTT. Translated, it gives CASSFGGRGLDEKLFF.

The chain is built from TRBV11-2 and TRBJ2-7, with D possibly matching TRBD1 (6 bases). Germline-derived CDR1 and CDR2 are SGHAT and FQNNGV. With 6 bases removed from V and 2 bases from J, the gap between germline ends came to 14 bases. This CDR3 is 14 amino acids long. CDR3 protein: CASRTSRGTYEQYF. DNA for the CDR3: TGTGCCAGCAGGACCAGCAGGGGAACCTACGAGCAGTACTTC.

This chain connects TRBV2 to TRBJ2-1; TRBD2 aligns across 9 bases. The CDR3 length is 16 residues. Germline-derived CDR1 and CDR2 are SNHLY and FYNNEI. V was pared by 0 bases and J by 8 bases, with 8 bases of the junction left unmatched. The CDR3 protein is CASSEAFRGGAHEQFF. Written as DNA, the CDR3 is TGTGCCAGCAGTGAAGCCTTTCGCGGGGGGGCCCATGAGCAGTTCTTC.

The DNA for the CDR3 is TGTGCCAGCAGTGGGGGCTGGGTTCCCCACGATACGCAGTATTTT. Translating it yields CASSGGWVPHDTQYF. V is TRBV2 and J is TRBJ2-3; weak D call: TRBD1 (5 bases). The CDR3 covers 15 residues. Germline assignment: CDR1 SNHLY and CDR2 FYNNEI. The V gene lost 4 bases and the J gene lost 6 bases, with 17 bases spanning the gap.

The gene calls are TRBV7-3 and TRBJ2-1, with TRBD1 as a possible D gene (6 bases). In germline, CDR1 is SGHTA, CDR2 FQGTGA. Trimming removed 5 bases at V and 6 bases at J, with 17 bases between. CDR3 length equals 15 residues. The CDR3 reads CASSPQGRGGNEQFF. The DNA of the CDR3 is TGTGCCAGCAGCCCGCAGGGGAGAGGTGGCAATGAGCAGTTCTTC.

The rearrangement joins TRBV5-8 to TRBJ2-3; D ambiguous. The CDR3 extends over 14 amino acids. CDR1 and CDR2 from the germline V gene are SGHTS and YDEGEE. Trimming took off 0 bases at V and 7 bases at J, with 12 bases between the two ends. CDR3 sequence reads: CASSLERLPNTQYF. CDR3 in DNA: TGTGCCAGCAGCTTGGAGAGACTGCCGAATACGCAGTATTTT.

The chain is built from TRBV11-2 and TRBJ2-5; TRBD2 might be the D (7 bases). The CDR3 totals 16 residues. Trimming shortened V by 1 base and J by 5 bases, and 17 bases separated the two germline ends. Germline V gene lookup returns CDR1 SGHAT and CDR2 FQNNGV. In DNA, the CDR3 is TGTGCCAGCAGCTTAGTTGGGGCGGGGGCCCTCGAGACCCAGTACTTC. Amino acids: CASSLVGAGALETQYF. The full variable domain, with the rest looked up from reference TRBV11-2 and TRBJ2-5, is EAGVAQSPRYKIIEKRQSVAFWCNPISGHATLYWYQQILGQGPKLLIQFQNNGVVDDSQLPKDRFSAERLKGVDSTLKIQPAKLEDSAVYLCASSLVGAGALETQYFGPGTRLLVL.

This CDR3 reads CASSPGGETQYF. Written as DNA, the CDR3 is TGTGCCAGCTCACCCGGGGGAGAGACCCAGTACTTC. The chain is built from TRBV18 and TRBJ2-5, with D tentatively TRBD2 (6 bases). The CDR3 has 12 amino acids. Germline V CDR1 and CDR2: KGHSH, LQKENI. Trimming shortened V by 3 bases and J by 4 bases, and 6 bases separated the two germline ends.

J is TRBJ2-7 and V is TRBV19; no reliable D call. The CDR3 is 13 amino acids. Trimming stripped 5 bases from V and 0 bases from J, with 8 bases between. Germline V gene lookup returns CDR1 LNHDA and CDR2 SQIVND (reference sequence). CDR3 DNA sequence: TGTGCCAGTAGTCAAGAGAGCTCCTACGAGCAGTACTTC. Translating gives CASSQESSYEQYF.

The genes are TRBV10-3 and TRBJ2-1, with TRBD2 matching over 13 bases. Unmatched junction bases numbered 2, after V lost 9 bases and J lost 3 bases. The CDR3 covers 14 residues. CDR1 is ENHRY, CDR2 SYGVKD, per germline. This CDR3 reads CAIGLAGVYNEQFF. The CDR3 DNA reads as TGTGCCATTGGACTAGCGGGGGTCTACAATGAGCAGTTCTTC.

The CDR3, as DNA: TGTGCCAGCACCTCTTCGGAGGGTGGCCAAGAGACCCAGTACTTC. Translating it yields CASTSSEGGQETQYF. The chain couples TRBV7-2 to TRBJ2-5; D possibly corresponds to TRBD2 (6 bases). Germline V gene sequence: CDR1 SGHTA, CDR2 FQGNSA. Trimming shortened V by 7 bases and J by 1 base, and 16 bases separated the two germline ends. There are 15 residues in the CDR3.

This clone occurred a few times. Within the sample, other DNA sequences also encode this same CDR3. The chain is built from TRBV5-1 and TRBJ2-1, with 9 bases that match TRBD2. The CDR3 runs 14 residues. Germline V gene data show CDR1 as SGHRS and CDR2 as YFSETQ. V lost 0 bases to trimming and J lost 5 bases; unmatched junction nucleotides: 0. The CDR3, as DNA: TGCGCCAGCAGCTTGGGACTAGCGGACAATGAGCAGTTCTTC. Translation gives CASSLGLADNEQFF.

This rearrangement joins TRBV30 to TRBJ1-2; tentative D call: TRBD1 (5 bases). From germline, CDR1 is GTSNPN and CDR2 SVGIG (reference sequence). V lost 4 bases to trimming and J lost 7 bases, with 10 bases between them. The CDR3 has 11 residues. Written as DNA, the CDR3 is TGTGCCTGGACGCGGACATCTGGCTACACCTTC. Translation gives CAWTRTSGYTF.

V is TRBV27 and J is TRBJ2-1; TRBD1 aligns across 8 bases. The trim removed 0 bases at V and 9 bases at J, leaving 4 bases unmatched. Per germline, CDR1 MNHEY and CDR2 SMNVEV (reference sequence). This CDR3 is 14 amino acids long. The CDR3 loop is CASSLSPGGVEQFF. CDR3 nucleotide sequence: TGTGCCAGCAGTTTATCGCCAGGGGGCGTTGAGCAGTTCTTC.